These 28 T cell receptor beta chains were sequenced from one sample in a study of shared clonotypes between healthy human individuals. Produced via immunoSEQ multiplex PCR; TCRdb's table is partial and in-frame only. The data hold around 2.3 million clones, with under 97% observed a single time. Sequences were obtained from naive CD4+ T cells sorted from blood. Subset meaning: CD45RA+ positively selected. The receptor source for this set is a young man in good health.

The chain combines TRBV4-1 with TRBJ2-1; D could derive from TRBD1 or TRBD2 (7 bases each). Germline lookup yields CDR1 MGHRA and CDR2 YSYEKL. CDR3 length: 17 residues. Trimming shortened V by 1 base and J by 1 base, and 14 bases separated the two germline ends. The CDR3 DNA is TGCGCCAGCAGCCAAGGGCCAGGGGGGGTTTCCTACAATGAGCAGTTCTTC. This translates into CASSQGPGGVSYNEQFF.

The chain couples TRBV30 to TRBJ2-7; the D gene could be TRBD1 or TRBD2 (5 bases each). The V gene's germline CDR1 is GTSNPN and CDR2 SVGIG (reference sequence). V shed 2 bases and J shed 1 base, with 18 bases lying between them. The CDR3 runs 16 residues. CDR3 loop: CAWSPRVGVGSYEQYF. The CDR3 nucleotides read TGTGCCTGGAGTCCCCGGGTGGGGGTAGGGTCCTACGAGCAGTACTTC.

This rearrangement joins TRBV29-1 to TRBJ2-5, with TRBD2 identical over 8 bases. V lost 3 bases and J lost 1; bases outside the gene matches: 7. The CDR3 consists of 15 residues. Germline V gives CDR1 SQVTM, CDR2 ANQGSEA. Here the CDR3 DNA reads TGCAGCGTTGATCGAGACAGCGGGGGCCAAGAGACCCAGTACTTC. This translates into CSVDRDSGGQETQYF.

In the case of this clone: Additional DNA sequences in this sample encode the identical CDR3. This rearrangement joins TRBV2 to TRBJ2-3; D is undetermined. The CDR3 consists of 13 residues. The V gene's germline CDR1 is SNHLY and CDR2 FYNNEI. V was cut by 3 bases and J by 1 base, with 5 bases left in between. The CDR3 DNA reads TGTGCCAGCAGTGAGTGGGGCACAGATACGCAGTATTTT. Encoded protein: CASSEWGTDTQYF.

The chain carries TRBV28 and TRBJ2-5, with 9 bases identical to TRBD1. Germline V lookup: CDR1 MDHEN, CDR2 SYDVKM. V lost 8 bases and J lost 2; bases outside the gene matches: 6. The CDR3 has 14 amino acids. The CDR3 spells CASDGGQGQETQYF. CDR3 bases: TGTGCCAGCGATGGGGGACAGGGTCAAGAGACCCAGTACTTC.

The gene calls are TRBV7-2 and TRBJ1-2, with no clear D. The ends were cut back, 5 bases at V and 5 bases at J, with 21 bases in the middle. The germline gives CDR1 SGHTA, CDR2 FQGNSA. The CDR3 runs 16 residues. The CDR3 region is CASSLQPVASDYGYTF. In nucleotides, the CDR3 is TGTGCCAGCAGCCTCCAACCCGTAGCATCGGATTATGGCTACACCTTC.

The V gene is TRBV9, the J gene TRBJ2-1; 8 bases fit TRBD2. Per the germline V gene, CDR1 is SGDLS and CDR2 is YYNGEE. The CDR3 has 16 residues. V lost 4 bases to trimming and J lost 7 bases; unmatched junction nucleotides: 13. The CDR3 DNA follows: TGTGCCAGCAGCCCCACGGCGGCGGGAGGAGGAAATGAGCAGTTCTTC. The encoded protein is CASSPTAAGGGNEQFF.

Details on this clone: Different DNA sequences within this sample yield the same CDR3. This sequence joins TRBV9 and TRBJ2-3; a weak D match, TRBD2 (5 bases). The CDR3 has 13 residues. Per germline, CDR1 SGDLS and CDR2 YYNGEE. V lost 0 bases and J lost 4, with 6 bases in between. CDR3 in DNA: TGTGCCAGCAGCGTAGGGGAGCCAGATACGCAGTATTTT. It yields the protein CASSVGEPDTQYF.

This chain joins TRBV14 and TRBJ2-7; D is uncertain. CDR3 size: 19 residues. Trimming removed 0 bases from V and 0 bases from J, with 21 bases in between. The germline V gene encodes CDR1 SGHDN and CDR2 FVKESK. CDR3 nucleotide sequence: TGTGCCAGCAGCCAAGACCGTAACATACCCCTCTTAAGCTCCTACGAGCAGTACTTC. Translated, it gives CASSQDRNIPLLSSYEQYF.

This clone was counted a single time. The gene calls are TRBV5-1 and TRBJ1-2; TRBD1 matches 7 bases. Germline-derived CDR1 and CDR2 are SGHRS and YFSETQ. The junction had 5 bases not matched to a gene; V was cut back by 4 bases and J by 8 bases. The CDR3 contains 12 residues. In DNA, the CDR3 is TGCGCCAGCAGCACGGACAGGATAGGCTACACCTTC. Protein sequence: CASSTDRIGYTF.

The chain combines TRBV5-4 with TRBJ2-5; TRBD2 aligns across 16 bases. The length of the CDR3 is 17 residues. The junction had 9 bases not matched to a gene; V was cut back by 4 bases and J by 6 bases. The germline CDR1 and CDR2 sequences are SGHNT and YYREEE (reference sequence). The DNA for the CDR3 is TGTGCCAGCAGCCCGGGACTAGCGGGAGGGGCCGAGAAGACCCAGTACTTC. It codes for CASSPGLAGGAEKTQYF.

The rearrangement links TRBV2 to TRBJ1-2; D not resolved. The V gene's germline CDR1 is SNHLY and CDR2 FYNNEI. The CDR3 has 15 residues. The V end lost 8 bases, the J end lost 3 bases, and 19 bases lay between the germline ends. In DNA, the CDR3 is TGTGCCAGCCGATTGGACGGCTTCAAGGACTATGGCTACACCTTC. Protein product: CASRLDGFKDYGYTF.

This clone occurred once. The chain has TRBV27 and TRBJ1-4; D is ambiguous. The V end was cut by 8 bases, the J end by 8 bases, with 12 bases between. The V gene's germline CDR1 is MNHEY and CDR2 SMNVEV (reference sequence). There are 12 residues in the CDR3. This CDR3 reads CASGLRREKLFF. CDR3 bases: TGTGCCAGCGGATTACGAAGAGAAAAACTGTTTTTT.

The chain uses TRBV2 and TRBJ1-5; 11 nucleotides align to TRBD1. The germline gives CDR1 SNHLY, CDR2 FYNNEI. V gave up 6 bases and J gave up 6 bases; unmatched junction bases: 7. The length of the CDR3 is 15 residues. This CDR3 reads CASSLGQGAIQPQHF. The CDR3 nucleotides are TGTGCCAGCAGCCTAGGACAGGGGGCGATTCAGCCCCAGCATTTT.

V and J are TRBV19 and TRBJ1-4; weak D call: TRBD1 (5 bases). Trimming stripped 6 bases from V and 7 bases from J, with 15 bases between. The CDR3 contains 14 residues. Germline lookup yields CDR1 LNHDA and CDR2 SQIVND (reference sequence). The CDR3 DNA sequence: TGTGCCAGTAGCCCCACGCGGGGGATTGAAAAACTGTTTTTT. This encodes CASSPTRGIEKLFF.

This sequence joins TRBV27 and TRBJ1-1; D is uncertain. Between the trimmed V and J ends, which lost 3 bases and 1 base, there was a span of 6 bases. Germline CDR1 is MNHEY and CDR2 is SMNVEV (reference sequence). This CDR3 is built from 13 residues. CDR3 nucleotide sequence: TGTGCCAGCAGTTTTGTCAGGAACACTGAAGCTTTCTTT. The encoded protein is CASSFVRNTEAFF.

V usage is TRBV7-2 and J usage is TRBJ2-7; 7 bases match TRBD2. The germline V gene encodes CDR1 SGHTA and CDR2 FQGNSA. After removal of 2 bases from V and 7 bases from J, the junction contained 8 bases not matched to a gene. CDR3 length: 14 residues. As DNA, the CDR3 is TGTGCCAGCAGCTTAATAGGTCCGGGGGGAGAGCAGTACTTC. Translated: CASSLIGPGGEQYF.

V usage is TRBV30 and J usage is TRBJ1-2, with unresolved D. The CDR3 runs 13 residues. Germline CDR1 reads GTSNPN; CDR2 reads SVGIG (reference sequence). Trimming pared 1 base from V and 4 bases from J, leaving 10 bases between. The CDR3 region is CAWSEKAPYGYTF. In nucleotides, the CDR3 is TGTGCCTGGAGTGAAAAGGCACCCTATGGCTACACCTTC.

The CDR3: CASSPLRGRDTINSPLHF. The DNA for the CDR3 is TGTGCCAGCAGCCCATTAAGGGGCCGGGACACCATTAATTCACCCCTCCACTTT. The V call is TRBV28, the J call TRBJ1-6, with a tentative D call TRBD1 (6 bases). The V gene lost 6 bases and the J gene lost 6 bases, with 24 bases spanning the gap. Germline V CDR1 and CDR2: MDHEN, SYDVKM. This CDR3 region has 18 residues.

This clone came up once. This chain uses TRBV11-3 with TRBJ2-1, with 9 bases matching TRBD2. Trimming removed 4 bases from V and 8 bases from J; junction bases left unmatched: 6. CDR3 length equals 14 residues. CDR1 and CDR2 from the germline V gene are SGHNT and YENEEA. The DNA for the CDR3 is TGTGCCAGCAGCTCCGCTAGCGGGATGTATGAGCAGTTCTTC. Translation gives CASSSASGMYEQFF. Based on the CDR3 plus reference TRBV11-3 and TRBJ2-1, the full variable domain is EAGVVQSPRYKIIEKKQPVAFWCNPISGHNTLYWYLQNLGQGPELLIRYENEEAVDDSQLPKDRFSAERLKGVDSTLKIQPAELGDSAVYLCASSSASGMYEQFFGPGTRLTVL.

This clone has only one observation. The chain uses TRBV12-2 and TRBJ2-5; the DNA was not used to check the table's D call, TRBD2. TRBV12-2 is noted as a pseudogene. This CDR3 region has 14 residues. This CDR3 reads CASRSGLAGETQYF. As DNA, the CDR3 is TGTGCAAGTCGGTCAGGACTAGCCGGTGAGACCCAGTACTTC.

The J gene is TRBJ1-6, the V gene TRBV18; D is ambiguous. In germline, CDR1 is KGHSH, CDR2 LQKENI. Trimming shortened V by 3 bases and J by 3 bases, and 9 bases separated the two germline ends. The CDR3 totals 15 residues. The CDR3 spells CASSPLGSYNSPLHF. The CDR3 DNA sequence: TGTGCCAGCTCACCCCTTGGCAGCTATAATTCACCCCTCCACTTT.

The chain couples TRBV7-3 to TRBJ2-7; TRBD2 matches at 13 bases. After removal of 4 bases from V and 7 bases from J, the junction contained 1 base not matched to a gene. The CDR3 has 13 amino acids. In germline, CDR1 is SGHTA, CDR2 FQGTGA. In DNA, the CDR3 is TGTGCCAGCAGCTCGGGACTAGCGGGGGAGCAGTACTTC. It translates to CASSSGLAGEQYF. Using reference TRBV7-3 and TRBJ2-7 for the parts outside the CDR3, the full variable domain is GAGVSQTPSNKVTEKGKYVELRCDPISGHTALYWYRQSLGQGPEFLIYFQGTGAADDSGLPNDRFFAVRPEGSVSTLKIQRTERGDSAVYLCASSSGLAGEQYFGPGTRLTVT.

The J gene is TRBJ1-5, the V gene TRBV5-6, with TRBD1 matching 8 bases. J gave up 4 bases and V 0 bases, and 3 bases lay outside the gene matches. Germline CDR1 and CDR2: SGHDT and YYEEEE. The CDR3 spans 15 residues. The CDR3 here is CASSLGQGTNQPQHF. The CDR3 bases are TGTGCCAGCAGCTTGGGACAGGGGACGAATCAGCCCCAGCATTTT.

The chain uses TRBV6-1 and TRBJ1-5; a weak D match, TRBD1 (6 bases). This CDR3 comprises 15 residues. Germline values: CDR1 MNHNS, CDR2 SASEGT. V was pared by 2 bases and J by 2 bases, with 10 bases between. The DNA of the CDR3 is TGTGCCAGCAGTGAATTGGCAGGGGGCAATCAGCCCCAGCATTTT. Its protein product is CASSELAGGNQPQHF.

CDR3 in amino acids: CASSGGPANYGYTF. The CDR3 coding sequence is TGTGCCAGCAGTGGAGGACCTGCTAACTATGGCTACACCTTC. V is TRBV2 and J is TRBJ1-2; D ambiguous. Trimming took 4 bases from V and 0 from J, leaving 9 bases between them. Germline V CDR1 and CDR2: SNHLY, FYNNEI. The CDR3 spans 14 residues.

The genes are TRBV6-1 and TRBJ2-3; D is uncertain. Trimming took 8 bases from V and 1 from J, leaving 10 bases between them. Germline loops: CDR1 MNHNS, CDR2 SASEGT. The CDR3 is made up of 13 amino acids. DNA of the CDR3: TGTGCCAGCCTAGTTGGGGGCACAGATACGCAGTATTTT. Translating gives CASLVGGTDTQYF.

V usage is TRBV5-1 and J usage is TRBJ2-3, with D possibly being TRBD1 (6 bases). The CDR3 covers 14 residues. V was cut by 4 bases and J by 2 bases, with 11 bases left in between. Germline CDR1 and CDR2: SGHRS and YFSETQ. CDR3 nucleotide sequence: TGCGCCAGCAGCGCAACAGGGTACACAGATACGCAGTATTTT. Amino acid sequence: CASSATGYTDTQYF.